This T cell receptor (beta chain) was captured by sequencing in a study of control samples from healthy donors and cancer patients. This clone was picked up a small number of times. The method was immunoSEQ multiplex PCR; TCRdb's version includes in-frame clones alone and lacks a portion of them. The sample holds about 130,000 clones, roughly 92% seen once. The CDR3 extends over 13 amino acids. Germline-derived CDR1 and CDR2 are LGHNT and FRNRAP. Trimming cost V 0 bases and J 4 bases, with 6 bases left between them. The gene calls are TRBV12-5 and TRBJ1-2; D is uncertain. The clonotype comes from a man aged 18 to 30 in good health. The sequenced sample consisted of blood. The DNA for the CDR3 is TGTGCTAGTGGTTTGGTATCAAGCTATGGCTACACCTTC. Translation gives CASGLVSSYGYTF. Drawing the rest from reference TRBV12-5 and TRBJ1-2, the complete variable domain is DARVTQTPRHKVTEMGQEVTMRCQPILGHNTVFWYRQTMMQGLELLAYFRNRAPLDDSGMPKDRFSAEMPDATLATLKIQPSEPRDSAVYFCASGLVSSYGYTFGSGTRLTVV.